Shown below are 18 T cell receptor beta chains from a single sample sequenced in a study of blood T cell repertoires in COVID-19. The method was immunoSEQ multiplex PCR; TCRdb's version includes in-frame clones alone and lacks a portion of them. The data contain approximately 140,000 clones, roughly 85% of them singletons. The sequenced sample consisted of peripheral blood. The receptors derive from an older woman with COVID-19, enrolled during active disease.

The chain carries TRBV19 and TRBJ1-1; D may be TRBD1 (5 bases). CDR1 LNHDA and CDR2 SQIVND come from the germline V gene (reference sequence). The CDR3 has 13 amino acids. Trimming cost V 4 bases and J 8 bases, with 14 bases left between them. The chain's CDR3 is CASSTTTAGEAFF. CDR3 bases: TGTGCCAGTAGTACGACGACAGCCGGGGAAGCTTTCTTT.

The V call is TRBV12-3 or TRBV12-4, the J call TRBJ2-7; D not resolved. CDR3 length: 11 amino acids. Trimming stripped 5 bases from V and 3 bases from J, with 5 bases between. CDR3 nucleotides: TGTGCCAGCAGTCTAAACTACGAGCAGTACTTC. It codes for CASSLNYEQYF.

V and J are TRBV18 and TRBJ2-2; 8 bases align to TRBD1. The CDR3 has 16 amino acids. Germline V CDR1 and CDR2: KGHSH, LQKENI. The V gene end was trimmed by 6 bases and the J gene end by 2 bases; junction bases not matched to a gene: 8. CDR3: CASSTSGTGNTGELFF. In nucleotides, the CDR3 is TGTGCCAGCTCCACCTCTGGGACAGGAAACACCGGGGAGCTGTTTTTT. The full variable domain, in which reference TRBV18 and TRBJ2-2 provide the parts outside the CDR3, is NAGVMQNPRHLVRRRGQEARLRCSPMKGHSHVYWYRQLPEEGLKFMVYLQKENIIDESGMPKERFSAEFPKEGPSILRIQQVVRGDSAAYFCASSTSGTGNTGELFFGEGSRLTVL.

V gene TRBV7-9 combines with J gene TRBJ1-4; 7 nucleotides agree with TRBD1. In germline, CDR1 is SEHNR, CDR2 FQNEAQ (reference sequence). This CDR3 has 15 amino acids. J lost 4 bases, V lost 3 bases, and 5 bases had no gene match. The CDR3 region is CASSLGQLLNEKLFF. The CDR3 DNA reads as TGTGCCAGCAGCTTGGGACAGCTCCTTAATGAAAAACTGTTTTTT.

The chain employs TRBV6-6 and TRBJ1-5; D gene unclear. The CDR3 consists of 14 residues. Looked up from germline, CDR1 is MNHNY and CDR2 is SVGAGI (reference sequence). V gave up 7 bases and J gave up 2 bases, with 12 bases separating them. The CDR3 region is CASIEGSGNQPQHF. CDR3 DNA sequence: TGTGCCAGCATCGAAGGGAGCGGCAATCAGCCCCAGCATTTT.

The chain is built from TRBV15 and TRBJ2-7; possible D gene TRBD1, 7 bases. The ends were cut back, 4 bases at V and 1 base at J, with 17 bases in the middle. The CDR3 runs 16 residues. Per germline, CDR1 LNHNV and CDR2 YYDKDF (reference sequence). CDR3 DNA: TGTGCCACCAGCACAGGGGGGTTGGGGGGTTCCTACGAGCAGTACTTC. It codes for CATSTGGLGGSYEQYF. The full variable domain, in which reference TRBV15 and TRBJ2-7 provide the parts outside the CDR3, is DAMVIQNPRYQVTQFGKPVTLSCSQTLNHNVMYWYQQKSSQAPKLLFHYYDKDFNNEADTPDNFQSRRPNTSFCFLDIRSPGLGDTAMYLCATSTGGLGGSYEQYFGPGTRLTVT.

This chain uses TRBV7-8 with TRBJ2-2, with TRBD1 identical over 10 bases. Germline V CDR1 and CDR2: SGHVS, FQNEAQ. CDR3 length: 15 residues. V lost 6 bases and J lost 3; bases outside the gene matches: 4. The CDR3 reads CASRRTGGDTGELFF. CDR3 coding DNA: TGTGCCAGCAGGCGGACAGGGGGTGACACCGGGGAGCTGTTTTTT.

The chain uses TRBV5-4 and TRBJ1-2; 9 nucleotides line up with TRBD1. V was clipped by 4 bases and J by 8 bases; unmatched bases: 9. This CDR3 spans 14 amino acids. Germline V gene lookup returns CDR1 SGHNT and CDR2 YYREEE (reference sequence). The CDR3 DNA is TGTGCCAGCAGCCCCCCAGGACAGGGGAACGGCTACACCTTC. Encoded protein: CASSPPGQGNGYTF.

This rearrangement joins TRBV6-2 or TRBV6-3 to TRBJ2-3; D may be TRBD1 (5 bases). Trimming removed 0 bases from V and 0 bases from J, with 10 bases in between. This CDR3 is 16 amino acids long. Germline loops: CDR1 MNHEY, CDR2 SVGEGT. CDR3 DNA sequence: TGTGCCAGCAGTTACTCCGGACACAGAAGCACAGATACGCAGTATTTT. Its protein product is CASSYSGHRSTDTQYF.

The genes are TRBV6-7 and TRBJ1-3; no firm D call. TRBV6-7 qualifies as an ORF whose function is uncertain. The CDR3 totals 16 residues. V dropped 5 bases and J dropped 0 bases, with 14 bases sitting between them. In nucleotides, the CDR3 is TGTGCCAGCAGTCGCCGGTTTTCGGGCTCTGGAAACACCATATATTTT. Protein: CASSRRFSGSGNTIYF.

This chain joins TRBV6-4 and TRBJ1-2; 7 bases fit TRBD1. V lost 4 bases to trimming and J lost 0 bases; unmatched junction nucleotides: 2. Per germline, CDR1 MRHNA and CDR2 SNTAGT. There are 14 residues in the CDR3. The CDR3 reads CASSADRTNYGYTF. The CDR3 DNA reads as TGTGCCAGCAGTGCGGACAGGACTAACTATGGCTACACCTTC.

The rearrangement uses TRBV11-3 and TRBJ2-1; D is possibly TRBD2 (6 bases). This CDR3 is built from 13 residues. Looked up from germline, CDR1 is SGHNT and CDR2 is YENEEA. V was trimmed by 1 base and J by 5 bases, leaving 6 bases between them. CDR3 protein: CASSLGGDNEQFF. As DNA, the CDR3 is TGTGCCAGCAGCTTAGGGGGGGACAATGAGCAGTTCTTC.

V is TRBV12-3 or TRBV12-4 and J is TRBJ2-1, with 11 positions matching TRBD2. The CDR3 length is 13 residues. V gave up 6 bases and J gave up 10 bases; unmatched junction bases: 5. The CDR3 coding sequence is TGTGCCAGCAGGCAAGGGACTAGCGGAGAGCAGTTCTTC. Translation: CASRQGTSGEQFF.

The chain combines TRBV5-1 with TRBJ2-2, with 8 nucleotides matching TRBD1. Trimming at V came to 4 bases and at J to 4 bases, leaving 9 bases not matched to a gene. This CDR3 has 16 amino acids. Germline assignment: CDR1 SGHRS and CDR2 YFSETQ. The CDR3 protein is CASSPGDRGSTGELFF. The DNA of the CDR3 is TGCGCCAGCAGCCCCGGAGACAGGGGTTCCACCGGGGAGCTGTTTTTT.

The rearrangement links TRBV27 to TRBJ2-3; TRBD1 is a possible D gene (5 bases). CDR3 length equals 18 residues. With 7 bases removed from V and 1 base from J, the gap between germline ends came to 24 bases. Germline CDR1 and CDR2: MNHEY and SMNVEV (reference sequence). The CDR3 protein is CASTVEISGASCTDTQYF. DNA for the CDR3: TGTGCCAGCACTGTAGAAATCAGTGGGGCCTCGTGCACAGATACGCAGTATTTT.

The rearrangement uses TRBV5-8 and TRBJ2-3; D possibly corresponds to TRBD1 (6 bases). V was pared by 3 bases and J by 0 bases, with 14 bases between. Germline values: CDR1 SGHTS, CDR2 YDEGEE. The CDR3 consists of 16 residues. DNA for the CDR3: TGTGCCAGCAGCTCCTACCCGGGACAAAGCACAGATACGCAGTATTTT. This translates into CASSSYPGQSTDTQYF. The full variable domain, its missing parts supplied by reference TRBV5-8 and TRBJ2-3, is EAGVTQSPTHLIKTRGQQATLRCSPISGHTSVYWYQQALGLGLQFLLWYDEGEERNRGNFPPRFSGRQFPNYSSELNVNALELEDSALYLCASSSYPGQSTDTQYFGPGTRLTVL.

This clone was recorded once. The chain recombines TRBV5-6 with TRBJ2-3; 8 positions agree with TRBD2. Trimming removed 0 bases from V and 2 bases from J; junction bases left unmatched: 5. The CDR3 sequence is 16 residues long. Germline values: CDR1 SGHDT, CDR2 YYEEEE. CDR3 DNA sequence: TGTGCCAGCAGCTTGGCAGCGGGGGCCCCCACAGATACGCAGTATTTT. Translated, it gives CASSLAAGAPTDTQYF.

For this clone: The same CDR3 also results from other DNA sequences found in this sample. The rearrangement joins TRBV19 to TRBJ1-1; 8 bases map to TRBD1. The CDR3 is 13 amino acids. V was pared by 2 bases and J by 4 bases, with 0 bases of the junction left unmatched. The germline CDR1 and CDR2 sequences are LNHDA and SQIVND (reference sequence). The CDR3 spells CASSITGGTEAFF. The CDR3 region has the DNA TGTGCCAGTAGTATAACAGGGGGCACTGAAGCTTTCTTT.